The clone carrying this TCR beta chain was recorded a few times. Sampling times: baseline, cycle 4 day 1, cycle 7 day 1. The data stem from a study of OX40 agonist ivuxolimab in advanced cancers. Study-wide context: The treatment was a fully human IgG2 OX40 agonist, ivuxolimab. A mean age of around 63 years, range roughly 20 to 90, was recorded, and about 83% were male.

Per the germline V gene, CDR1 is SNHLY and CDR2 is FYNNEI. CDR3 size: 14 residues. Trimming removed 1 base from V and 14 bases from J, with 15 bases in between. The table came from immunoSEQ multiplex PCR; TCRdb's copy has only in-frame clones and leaves some out. The data show 45,000 to 65,000 clones, around nine tenths seen once. The sample here was CD4+ or CD8+ T cells sorted from blood, taken in a trial of the OX40 agonist ivuxolimab. This TCR was recovered from an adult with an advanced solid tumor such as melanoma, head and neck, liver or kidney cancer. This chain connects TRBV2 to TRBJ1-6; perhaps TRBD1 as D (6 bases). CDR3 nucleotides: TGTGCCAGCAGTGAAGTAGTAAGGGGGAGAGCCCTCCACTTT. Its protein product is CASSEVVRGRALHF.